These 17 T cell receptor beta chains share one sample of origin, sequenced in a study of T cell clusters in autoimmune cytopenias. Approximately 36,000 genome equivalents of blood DNA were amplified for TRB. TRB rearrangements were amplified by touch-down multiplex PCR with mixed TRB-A/B primers. Reanalyzing the multiplex PCR reads, TCRdb keeps one entry per CDR3 protein, without DNA. The sample totals about 4,000 distinct CDR3 sequences. The data were also submitted as part of a second study, on T cell repertoires in aging, cancer and after chemotherapy.

The sequencing input was peripheral blood. Receptors were obtained from a human donor in good health.

The gene calls are TRBV6-2 or TRBV6-3 and TRBJ1-1. Per the germline V gene, CDR1 is MNHEY and CDR2 is SVGEGT. The length of the CDR3 is 15 residues. CDR3 sequence reads: CASSYSWSVNTEAFF.

The V and J genes are TRBV5-6 and TRBJ1-2. This CDR3 is built from 16 residues. Germline assignment: CDR1 SGHDT and CDR2 YYEEEE. CDR3 amino acids: CASSSLGVTKSRGYTF.

V and J are TRBV5-4 and TRBJ2-5. The CDR3 extends over 14 amino acids. Germline values: CDR1 SGHNT, CDR2 YYREEE (reference sequence). The CDR3 protein is CASSLFGRRETQYF.

This chain joins TRBV6-6 and TRBJ2-3. Germline CDR1 MNHNY, CDR2 SVGAGI (reference sequence). The CDR3 contains 14 residues. The CDR3 sequence: CASVPSASTDTQYF.

The chain links TRBV12-3 or TRBV12-4 to TRBJ1-2; TCRdb picks TRBD1, but there is no DNA to check that call. This CDR3 has 14 amino acids. The chain's CDR3 is CASSFKGLDYGYTF.

This rearrangement joins TRBV13 to TRBJ2-7. Per germline, CDR1 PRHDT and CDR2 FYEKMQ (reference sequence). The CDR3 spans 15 residues. The CDR3 here is CASSLSLAVTYEQYF.

The chain employs TRBV19 and TRBJ1-5; the TCRdb call, TRBD1, lacks DNA for checking. Germline CDR1 reads LNHDA; CDR2 reads SQIVND (reference sequence). The length of the CDR3 is 15 residues. The CDR3 is CASRGTEYSNQPQHF. The full variable domain, rest sourced from reference TRBV19 and TRBJ1-5, is DGGITQSPKYLFRKEGQNVTLSCEQNLNHDAMYWYRQDPGQGLRLIYYSQIVNDFQKGDIAEGYSVSREKKESFPLTVTSAQKNPTAFYLCASRGTEYSNQPQHFGDGTRLSIL.

The chain has TRBV6-2 or TRBV6-3 and TRBJ2-2; no DNA is available, so the TRBD1 call from TCRdb remains unchecked. Germline CDR1 reads MNHEY; CDR2 reads SVGEGT. This CDR3 contains 17 residues. The CDR3 spells CASSFDPGQGNTGELFF.

This sequence joins TRBV5-1 and TRBJ1-1. The CDR3 contains 13 residues. Per the germline V gene, CDR1 is SGHRS and CDR2 is YFSETQ. CDR3 loop: CASSYRLNTEAFF. The full variable domain, its missing parts supplied by reference TRBV5-1 and TRBJ1-1, is KAGVTQTPRYLIKTRGQQVTLSCSPISGHRSVSWYQQTPGQGLQFLFEYFSETQRNKGNFPGRFSGRQFSNSRSEMNVSTLELGDSALYLCASSYRLNTEAFFGQGTRLTVV.

The V call is TRBV5-5, the J call TRBJ2-2; as DNA is missing, the TRBD2 call by TCRdb cannot be tested. The CDR3 is 23 residues long. CDR1 and CDR2 from the germline V gene are SGHKS and YYEKEE (reference sequence). This chain's CDR3 is CASSLDRVPRRGGLATNTGELFF.

The V call is TRBV6-6, the J call TRBJ2-5; without DNA, the TCRdb call of TRBD1 cannot be checked. CDR1 and CDR2 from the germline V gene are MNHNY and SVGAGI (reference sequence). The CDR3 is made up of 14 amino acids. The CDR3 sequence: CASRDRRIQETQYF.

The chain uses TRBV6-2 or TRBV6-3 and TRBJ1-5; TCRdb names TRBD1, which stays unverified in the absence of DNA. The length of the CDR3 is 14 residues. Looked up from germline, CDR1 is MNHEY and CDR2 is SVGEGT. CDR3 residues: CASSYRGFNQPQHF.

This chain uses TRBV19 with TRBJ1-2. CDR1 and CDR2 from the germline V gene are LNHDA and SQIVND (reference sequence). The CDR3 has 14 amino acids. The CDR3 protein is CASSIDLGRSGYTF.

This chain links TRBV12-3 or TRBV12-4 with TRBJ2-1; no DNA is available, so the TRBD2 call from TCRdb remains unchecked. There are 15 residues in the CDR3. CDR3 in amino acids: CASTDWTSGYNEQFF.

The CDR3 sequence: CASSYSTNWGSGEKLFF. This sequence joins TRBV6-5 and TRBJ1-4. Germline CDR1 reads MNHEY; CDR2 reads SVGAGI. This CDR3 has 17 residues.

Measured by frequency, this clonotype is medium-sized. The V call is TRBV5-6, the J call TRBJ1-2; the TCRdb call, TRBD1, lacks DNA for checking. The CDR3 totals 14 residues. Germline V lookup: CDR1 SGHDT, CDR2 YYEEEE. The CDR3 sequence is CASSLSQGIGGYTF.

This chain uses TRBV18 with TRBJ1-6; lacking DNA, the TRBD1 call made by TCRdb goes unchecked. Germline CDR1 is KGHSH and CDR2 is LQKENI. CDR3 size: 16 residues. The CDR3 is CASSPNSSRERSPLHF.